Below, one T cell receptor beta chain is given with its context. The target antigen is unknown. Using immunoSEQ multiplex PCR, the repertoire was profiled, and TCRdb retains in-frame clones only, with some absent. Of approximately 4,000 clones in the sample, 75% to 95% were seen once. The sample originates from a study of ipilimumab plus nivolumab after autologous stem cell transplantation. General observations from the study: Authors suggest TCR repertoire, Treg phenotype and gut microbiota support further study.

Patients got 3 mg/kg IV nivolumab weeks 1, 4, 7, 10, then biweekly through week 26. The TCR comes from a male donor with multiple myeloma. This specimen was PBMCs, taken in a trial of ipilimumab plus nivolumab as post-transplant consolidation.

The CDR3 DNA is TGTGCCACCAGCAGAGAGGGACATGGCTACAATGAGCAGTTCTTC. It specifies CATSREGHGYNEQFF. The chain is built from TRBV15 and TRBJ2-1; the D gene is possibly TRBD1 (6 bases). The CDR3 has 15 residues. Between the trimmed V and J ends, which lost 0 bases and 3 bases, there was a span of 9 bases. The germline CDR1 and CDR2 sequences are LNHNV and YYDKDF (reference sequence).